The 22 T cell receptor beta chains presented below share a single source sample, sequenced in a study of T cells in Graves' hyperthyroidism and ophthalmopathy. Amplified TCR beta CDR3 regions came from RNA transcripts. TCR CDR3 underwent first-round RT-PCR with the HTBI primer set. TCRdb reprocessed the multiplex PCR reads via MiXCR and lists one record per CDR3 protein. The data show under 350,000 distinct CDR3 sequences, less than 30% seen once. Sequencing was performed on blood. All receptors derive from a middle-aged man with Graves' hyperthyroidism that later progressed to Graves' ophthalmopathy.

This clonotype was detected many times. The CDR3 DNA reads as TGTGCCAGCACGTCCCTTGGACAGCAGTACGAGCAGTACTTC. Its translation is CASTSLGQQYEQYF. V and J are TRBV27 and TRBJ2-7, with a tentative D call TRBD1 (6 bases). Trimming left V 7 bases short and J 4 bases short, with 17 bases between. Germline values: CDR1 MNHEY, CDR2 SMNVEV (reference sequence). The CDR3 sequence is 14 residues long.

This clonotype was observed at least ten times. The chain employs TRBV2 and TRBJ1-5; D gene ambiguous. V shed 3 bases and J shed 0 bases, with 12 bases lying between them. The CDR3 is 16 residues long. Germline CDR1 and CDR2: SNHLY and FYNNEI. The CDR3 DNA follows: TGTGCCAGCAGTGATGTCTTTCGGGGTAGCAATCAGCCCCAGCATTTT. This gives the protein CASSDVFRGSNQPQHF. The whole variable domain, remainder taken from reference TRBV2 and TRBJ1-5, is EPEVTQTPSHQVTQMGQEVILRCVPISNHLYFYWYRQILGQKVEFLVSFYNNEISEKSEIFDDQFSVERPDGSNFTLKIRSTKLEDSAMYFCASSDVFRGSNQPQHFGDGTRLSIL.

This chain joins TRBV6-1 and TRBJ1-1, with 9 bases fitting TRBD1. The CDR3 is 14 residues long. Germline V gene data show CDR1 as MNHNS and CDR2 as SASEGT. CDR3 region: CFSKTGQGNTEAFF. DNA for the CDR3: TGTTTCAGCAAAACGGGACAGGGAAACACTGAAGCTTTCTTT.

This clonotype was detected only a few times. The chain combines TRBV5-1 with TRBJ1-1; D is ambiguous. V dropped 4 bases and J dropped 4 bases, with 11 bases sitting between them. Germline loops: CDR1 SGHRS, CDR2 YFSETQ. The CDR3 is 13 residues long. The CDR3: CASSPPRATEAFF. CDR3 DNA: TGCGCCAGCAGCCCCCCCCGGGCCACTGAAGCTTTCTTT.

This clonotype was counted ten times or more. This chain connects TRBV24-1 to TRBJ2-5; D gene uncertain. Deletions cut 1 base from V and 5 bases from J, with 7 bases between. CDR1 and CDR2 (germline): KGHDR, SFDVKD. This CDR3 is built from 13 residues. The CDR3 reads CATSDFLWETQYF. CDR3 DNA sequence: TGTGCCACCAGTGATTTCCTTTGGGAGACCCAGTACTTC.

The rearrangement joins TRBV24-1 to TRBJ1-2; TRBD1 might be the D (6 bases). There are 15 residues in the CDR3. The V and J ends lost 9 bases and 1 base respectively, with 17 bases between them. Germline V gives CDR1 KGHDR, CDR2 SFDVKD. The CDR3 loop reads CATQATGQINYGYTF. For the CDR3, the DNA is TGTGCCACCCAAGCGACAGGACAAATTAACTATGGCTACACCTTC.

The J gene is TRBJ1-1, the V gene TRBV6-1, with D unclear. Germline V CDR1 and CDR2: MNHNS, SASEGT. Trimming stripped 6 bases from V and 5 bases from J, with 16 bases between. The CDR3 runs to 14 residues. The CDR3 loop is CASSDGPIKTEAFF. DNA for the CDR3: TGTGCCAGCAGCGATGGCCCCATTAAGACTGAAGCTTTCTTT.

The chain couples TRBV6-1 to TRBJ1-2; 9 bases are shared with TRBD1. This CDR3 spans 13 amino acids. With V trimmed by 6 bases and J by 8 bases, 7 bases remained unmatched. CDR1 is MNHNS and CDR2 is SASEGT in the germline V gene. CDR3 loop: CASSPTGGPGYTF. For the CDR3, the DNA is TGTGCCAGCAGCCCTACAGGGGGCCCGGGCTACACCTTC.

At least ten counts were recorded for this clonotype. The gene calls are TRBV28 and TRBJ1-2, with 9 bases lining up with TRBD1. The CDR3 length is 14 residues. Germline trimming cut 5 bases from V and 7 bases from J; bases unmatched to any gene: 8. Germline CDR1 reads MDHEN; CDR2 reads SYDVKM. The CDR3, as DNA: TGTGCCAGCAGTCCAGGACAGGGGAGGGGTGGCTACACCTTC. Residues: CASSPGQGRGGYTF.

This clonotype came up many times. The gene calls are TRBV29-1 and TRBJ2-7; 9 bases fit TRBD1. The CDR3 totals 16 residues. The V segment lost 6 bases and the J segment 7 bases; nucleotides outside the gene matches: 19. Looked up from germline, CDR1 is SQVTM and CDR2 is ANQGSEA. In DNA form, the CDR3 reads TGCAGCGTCGCGACGATCCTCCGGGACAGGGTCTGGGAGCAGTACTTC. The encoded protein is CSVATILRDRVWEQYF.

At least ten counts were recorded for this clonotype. This chain connects TRBV5-1 to TRBJ1-2; D unresolved. Germline CDR1 is SGHRS and CDR2 is YFSETQ. Trimming removed 4 bases from V and 4 bases from J, with 14 bases in between. The CDR3 is 14 residues long. The CDR3 protein is CASSVTSGAYGYTF. The CDR3 DNA is TGCGCCAGCAGCGTCACCTCGGGCGCCTATGGCTACACCTTC.

At least ten counts were recorded for this clonotype. The chain combines TRBV19 with TRBJ1-2, with TRBD1 matching over 7 bases. The V segment lost 8 bases and the J segment 2 bases; nucleotides outside the gene matches: 11. The CDR3 sequence is 15 residues long. Germline loops: CDR1 LNHDA, CDR2 SQIVND (reference sequence). CDR3 sequence reads: CASRPWGQLNYGYTF. The CDR3 nucleotides read TGTGCCAGTCGCCCGTGGGGACAGCTAAACTATGGCTACACCTTC.

The rearrangement uses TRBV27 and TRBJ2-7; TRBD1 aligns across 7 bases. V shed 4 bases and J 0 bases; nucleotides not matched to a gene: 12. CDR3 size: 17 residues. Germline V gives CDR1 MNHEY, CDR2 SMNVEV (reference sequence). The CDR3: CASSSRMRGRSSYEQYF. The CDR3, as DNA: TGTGCCAGCAGTTCTAGGATGAGGGGGCGAAGCTCCTACGAGCAGTACTTC.

Only a few counts were recorded for this clonotype. V gene TRBV30 combines with J gene TRBJ2-2, with TRBD2 identical over 7 bases. Germline V lookup: CDR1 GTSNPN, CDR2 SVGIG (reference sequence). The trim removed 4 bases at V and 4 bases at J, leaving 6 bases unmatched. CDR3 length: 14 residues. The CDR3 DNA reads as TGTGCCTGGAAAGGTCTAGCGGTCACCGGGGAGCTGTTTTTT. It encodes CAWKGLAVTGELFF.

This clonotype was observed a few times. This sequence joins TRBV18 and TRBJ2-6, with 11 bases aligning to TRBD1. After removal of 8 bases from V and 0 bases from J, the junction contained 9 bases not matched to a gene. Germline V CDR1 and CDR2: KGHSH, LQKENI. The CDR3 loop spans 18 amino acids. The CDR3, as DNA: TGTGCCAGCACCACAACCGGGACAGGGGGCTCTGGGGCCAACGTCCTGACTTTC. It encodes CASTTTGTGGSGANVLTF.

This clonotype was observed a handful of times. The chain carries TRBV7-7 and TRBJ2-7, with D perhaps assigned TRBD1 or TRBD2 (5 bases each). This CDR3 is 16 amino acids long. Germline V lookup: CDR1 SSHAT, CDR2 FNYEAQ (reference sequence). The V end was cut by 5 bases, the J end by 7 bases, with 24 bases between. The CDR3, as DNA: TGTGCCAGCAGCGGATGGGTGAGAGGAGGCCAGGGAGAGCAGTACTTC. Encoded protein: CASSGWVRGGQGEQYF.

This clonotype was counted at least ten times. The V call is TRBV10-1, the J call TRBJ1-1; D not resolved. Trimming removed 0 bases from V and 6 bases from J, with 11 bases in between. CDR1 is WNHNN and CDR2 is SYGVQD in the germline V gene (reference sequence). The CDR3 runs 14 residues. The chain's CDR3 is CASSESKRRAEAFF. Written as DNA, the CDR3 is TGCGCCAGCAGTGAGTCGAAACGAAGGGCTGAAGCTTTCTTT.

The chain carries TRBV7-2 and TRBJ2-7; tentatively, D is TRBD1 (6 bases). The germline CDR1 and CDR2 sequences are SGHTA and FQGNSA. V lost 6 bases and J 3 bases, leaving 9 bases between the germline ends. The CDR3 contains 12 residues. The CDR3 nucleotides read TGTGCCAGCAGAAGGGGGAGCTACGAGCAGTACTTC. Translated: CASRRGSYEQYF.

At least ten counts were recorded for this clonotype. The CDR3 is CSATTAPDPYEQYF. The DNA of the CDR3 is TGCAGTGCTACTACAGCACCTGACCCCTACGAGCAGTACTTC. The chain couples TRBV20-1 to TRBJ2-7; D is uncertain. The germline CDR1 and CDR2 sequences are DFQATT and SNEGSKA (reference sequence). This CDR3 is 14 amino acids long. With 4 bases removed from V and 2 bases from J, the gap between germline ends came to 15 bases.

Many counts were recorded for this clonotype. The chain carries TRBV9 and TRBJ2-5, with TRBD1 matching 10 bases. There are 14 residues in the CDR3. CDR1 is SGDLS, CDR2 YYNGEE, per germline. With V trimmed by 3 bases and J by 5 bases, 4 bases remained unmatched. The CDR3 nucleotides read TGTGCCAGCAGCGAGGGACAGGGGTTGGAGACCCAGTACTTC. This codes for CASSEGQGLETQYF. Together with reference TRBV9 and TRBJ2-5, the CDR3 gives the full variable domain: DSGVTQTPKHLITATGQRVTLRCSPRSGDLSVYWYQQSLDQGLQFLIQYYNGEERAKGNILERFSAQQFPDLHSELNLSSLELGDSALYFCASSEGQGLETQYFGPGTRLLVL.

The CDR3: CASSSFERSGYF. The CDR3 DNA is TGTGCCAGCAGCTCCTTTGAGCGCAGCGGGTACTTC. The chain combines TRBV27 with TRBJ2-7, with D possibly being TRBD2 (5 bases). CDR1 is MNHEY, CDR2 SMNVEV, per germline (reference sequence). CDR3 length: 12 residues. Trimming stripped 6 bases from V and 12 bases from J, with 18 bases between.

Only a few counts were recorded for this clonotype. The chain is built from TRBV11-2 and TRBJ2-7; 12 bases map to TRBD2. The CDR3 loop spans 17 amino acids. V was pared by 5 bases and J by 3 bases, with 11 bases of the junction left unmatched. Germline V gene lookup returns CDR1 SGHAT and CDR2 FQNNGV. The CDR3 here is CASSHQGASGRDYEQYF. The CDR3 nucleotides are TGTGCCAGCAGCCACCAAGGGGCTAGCGGGAGGGACTACGAGCAGTACTTC.